This T cell receptor (beta chain) was captured in a study of technical replicates of blood from a few donors. This clone occurred once. Repertoires were generated with immunoSEQ multiplex PCR, while TCRdb's copy carries only in-frame clones and drops some. This sample has 60,000 to 90,000 clones, with around 97% found just once. The germline V gene has CDR1 MNHEY and CDR2 SVGAGI. The CDR3 totals 16 residues. V lost 4 bases and J lost 5, with 20 bases in between. The clonotype was recovered from a human donor in good health. The chain uses TRBV6-5 and TRBJ1-2, with a tentative D call TRBD1 (5 bases). The sample taken for sequencing was T cells isolated from PBMCs. The DNA for the CDR3 is TGTGCCAGCAGTTCGTGGGGGTCTCCCGGGGGTTATGGCTACACCTTC. This encodes CASSSWGSPGGYGYTF.